The sample holds a few counts of the clone carrying this T cell receptor beta chain. Its target is unknown. The data belong to a study of T cells after yellow fever vaccination. Study-level results: Boosting was followed by the reappearance of most primary-vaccination clones (roughly 95% CD4, about 89% CD8).

Generation of TCR cDNA used 5'RACE template switching (which added a universal primer site and UMIs). MiXCR, applied by TCRdb to the 5' RACE reads, yields one record per CDR3 protein. The data show approximately 300,000 distinct CDR3 sequences, 6.8% seen once. With V trimmed by 2 bases and J by 7 bases, 6 bases remained unmatched. Germline V gene data show CDR1 as LNHDA and CDR2 as SQIVND (reference sequence). CDR3 size: 16 residues. The sample here was PBMCs, taken more than 40 days after the first yellow fever vaccination. V and J are TRBV19 and TRBJ2-1; 12 bases map to TRBD2. This clonotype originated in a man aged 18 to 35 who received the YFV17D yellow fever vaccine. The CDR3 is CASSISLAGGLNEQFF. The DNA of the CDR3 is TGTGCCAGTAGTATAAGTCTAGCGGGGGGGCTTAATGAGCAGTTCTTC. Combining the CDR3 with reference TRBV19 and TRBJ2-1 gives the whole variable domain DGGITQSPKYLFRKEGQNVTLSCEQNLNHDAMYWYRQDPGQGLRLIYYSQIVNDFQKGDIAEGYSVSREKKESFPLTVTSAQKNPTAFYLCASSISLAGGLNEQFFGPGTRLTVL.